Shown below are 22 T cell receptor beta chains from a single sample sequenced in a study of beta chain features in type 1 diabetes. Expressed TCRB transcripts were sequenced because the isolated RNA had all been reverse transcribed beforehand. The repertoire was sequenced with immunoSEQ multiplex PCR; TCRdb's copy has only in-frame clones and lacks some. Of almost 350,000 clones in the sample, 8% are singletons; the top ten hold more than 0.4%. Specimen: central memory CD4+ T cells from blood. These receptors were taken from a woman between 18 and 29 years old in good health.

This sequence joins TRBV23-1 and TRBJ2-2, with 7 bases aligning to TRBD2. TRBV23-1 is annotated as an ORF whose role is uncertain. The CDR3 spans 19 residues. Germline trimming cut 2 bases from V and 5 bases from J; bases unmatched to any gene: 17. CDR3 loop: CASSQPGLDYRNMTGELFF. Written as DNA, the CDR3 is TGCGCCAGCAGTCAACCCGGACTAGACTACCGCAATATGACCGGGGAGCTGTTTTTT.

The V and J genes are TRBV15 and TRBJ1-4; D might be TRBD1 (5 bases). With 0 bases removed from V and 4 bases from J, the gap between germline ends came to 9 bases. The germline CDR1 and CDR2 sequences are LNHNV and YYDKDF (reference sequence). This CDR3 contains 15 residues. CDR3 amino acids: CATSREDIRNEKLFF. For the CDR3, the DNA is TGTGCCACCAGCAGAGAGGACATCCGTAATGAAAAACTGTTTTTT.

This clone was seen only a few times. The chain couples TRBV7-3 to TRBJ2-2; 10 nucleotides line up with TRBD2. Germline-derived CDR1 and CDR2 are SGHTA and FQGTGA. The V gene end was trimmed by 5 bases and the J gene end by 6 bases; junction bases not matched to a gene: 3. The CDR3 runs 14 residues. The CDR3 here is CASSQGTSAGELFF. For the CDR3, the DNA is TGTGCCAGCAGCCAAGGGACTAGCGCCGGGGAGCTGTTTTTT.

The gene calls are TRBV27 and TRBJ1-2, with 8 bases aligning to TRBD1. V lost 7 bases and J lost 5; bases outside the gene matches: 3. The CDR3 consists of 12 residues. CDR1 MNHEY and CDR2 SMNVEV come from the germline V gene (reference sequence). The CDR3 sequence is CASKDRVYGYTF. The CDR3 coding sequence is TGTGCCAGCAAGGACAGGGTTTATGGCTACACCTTC.

This chain uses TRBV7-9 with TRBJ2-4; D gene unclear. The CDR3 runs to 16 residues. Germline CDR1 reads SEHNR; CDR2 reads FQNEAQ (reference sequence). Trimming took 5 bases from V and 4 from J, leaving 18 bases between them. The CDR3: CASSGSGRSRKNIQYF. The CDR3 region has the DNA TGTGCCAGCAGCGGGTCTGGACGCTCACGAAAAAACATTCAGTACTTC.

As for this clone: At one end the junction does not follow the germline gene, possibly because of a read error. V usage is TRBV6-1 and J usage is TRBJ2-7, with D tentatively TRBD2 (5 bases). The CDR3 is made up of 13 amino acids. CDR1 is MNHNS, CDR2 SASEGT, per germline. The CDR3 reads CASSEGVRTDSNF. CDR3 coding DNA: TGTGCCAGCAGTGAAGGAGTGAGGACGGACTCTAACTTC.

This clone was counted between two and nine times. The chain carries TRBV21-1 and TRBJ2-7; TRBD2 reflects the table's D call only, with no check against the DNA. TRBV21-1 is flagged as a pseudogene. The CDR3 has 19 amino acids. DNA for the CDR3: TGTGCCAGCATTTGTTGCTACGCGGGCCACCATAAAGGGTTCTACGAGCAGTACTTC. Protein sequence: CASICCYAGHHKGFYEQYF.

This clone was picked up many times. Other DNA sequences from this sample encode an identical CDR3 as well. The chain uses TRBV10-3 and TRBJ2-7, with a tentative D call TRBD1 (5 bases). This CDR3 is 15 amino acids long. V lost 4 bases, J lost 0 bases, and 13 bases lay in between. The germline gives CDR1 ENHRY, CDR2 SYGVKD. The CDR3 DNA is TGTGCCATCAGTGGTGGGCGGACACCCTCCTACGAGCAGTACTTC. Translating gives CAISGGRTPSYEQYF.

The V and J genes are TRBV4-2 and TRBJ1-1, with D tentatively TRBD1 (6 bases). Germline CDR1 LGHNA, CDR2 YNFKEQ. The V end was cut by 2 bases, the J end by 4 bases, with 26 bases between. This CDR3 has 19 residues. Here the CDR3 DNA reads TGTGCCAGCAGCCAACAAGTAGCCGGGGGCGAGAGAGGAGGCACTGAAGCTTTCTTT. Protein: CASSQQVAGGERGGTEAFF.

J is TRBJ2-7 and V is TRBV7-2; 8 nucleotides agree with TRBD2. CDR1 is SGHTA, CDR2 FQGNSA, per germline. The CDR3 is 15 residues long. V shed 4 bases and J 4 bases; nucleotides not matched to a gene: 9. The CDR3, as DNA: TGTGCCAGCAGCTGGAGAGCGGGAGCGGGGTACGAGCAGTACTTC. Amino acids: CASSWRAGAGYEQYF.

This clone was recorded a few times. The CDR3 is CASTPLGLAGGLQETQYF. In nucleotides, the CDR3 is TGTGCCAGCACTCCTCTGGGACTAGCGGGAGGGCTCCAAGAGACCCAGTACTTC. V usage is TRBV25-1 and J usage is TRBJ2-5, with 16 bases that match TRBD2. The J segment lost 1 base and the V segment lost 7 bases, leaving 9 bases of the junction unmatched. Germline CDR1 is MGHDK and CDR2 is SYGVNS. There are 18 residues in the CDR3.

This clone was observed at least ten times. The J gene is TRBJ2-1, the V gene TRBV2; tentatively, D is TRBD1 (5 bases). Looked up from germline, CDR1 is SNHLY and CDR2 is FYNNEI. V was pared by 7 bases and J by 0 bases, with 10 bases between. This CDR3 contains 14 residues. The CDR3 is CASNDRGSYNEQFF. For the CDR3, the DNA is TGTGCCAGCAACGACAGAGGCTCCTACAATGAGCAGTTCTTC.

The DNA for the CDR3 is TGTGCCAGCAGCTTAGGGCAGATCTTGGAGACCCAGTACTTC. As protein: CASSLGQILETQYF. The V call is TRBV7-9, the J call TRBJ2-5; D is unclear. CDR1 and CDR2 (germline): SEHNR, FQNEAQ (reference sequence). The CDR3 has 14 residues. Trimming cost V 1 base and J 5 bases, with 11 bases left between them.

The chain recombines TRBV13 with TRBJ2-1; 8 bases are shared with TRBD2. J was trimmed by 3 bases and V by 6 bases; bases with no gene match: 4. The CDR3 extends over 14 amino acids. Germline loops: CDR1 PRHDT, CDR2 FYEKMQ (reference sequence). CDR3 amino acids: CASRPSGSYNEQFF. DNA for the CDR3: TGTGCCAGCAGGCCGAGCGGGAGCTACAATGAGCAGTTCTTC.

This clone was detected only a few times. The genes are TRBV10-3 and TRBJ2-7; the D gene is possibly TRBD2 (5 bases). The V and J ends lost 6 bases and 1 base respectively, with 13 bases between them. Germline assignment: CDR1 ENHRY and CDR2 SYGVKD. This CDR3 contains 14 residues. The CDR3 loop is CAISQADWSYEQYF. DNA of the CDR3: TGTGCCATCAGCCAGGCGGACTGGTCCTACGAGCAGTACTTC.

This clone was detected ten times or more. The rearrangement joins TRBV7-2 to TRBJ2-3; D not resolved. The V gene lost 0 bases and the J gene lost 2 bases, with 9 bases spanning the gap. CDR3 length: 15 residues. From germline, CDR1 is SGHTA and CDR2 FQGNSA. CDR3 in DNA: TGTGCCAGCAGCTTAGCGTATGGCTCCACAGATACGCAGTATTTT. Translation gives CASSLAYGSTDTQYF.

This clone was detected a few times. V usage is TRBV7-2 and J usage is TRBJ1-4; weak D call: TRBD1 (5 bases). Germline V gene lookup returns CDR1 SGHTA and CDR2 FQGNSA. V was trimmed by 0 bases and J by 11 bases, leaving 16 bases between them. CDR3 length equals 15 residues. The CDR3 nucleotides read TGTGCCAGCAGCTTAGCGGGGACGGGTAGGAGGAAACTGTTTTTT. Translating it yields CASSLAGTGRRKLFF.

The V gene is TRBV5-6, the J gene TRBJ2-1; 7 bases map to TRBD2. Germline V CDR1 and CDR2: SGHDT, YYEEEE. V was clipped by 0 bases and J by 4 bases; unmatched bases: 4. The CDR3 spans 15 residues. CDR3: CASSLVGRRYNEQFF. For the CDR3, the DNA is TGTGCCAGCAGCTTGGTCGGGAGGCGGTACAATGAGCAGTTCTTC.

The chain employs TRBV21-1 and TRBJ2-7; no check of the table's D call, TRBD2, against the DNA was made. TRBV21-1 is a known pseudogene. The CDR3 loop spans 18 amino acids. In DNA form, the CDR3 reads TGTGCCAGCAGCAAAGCGCGAACTAGCGGGAGGGCCATGGGGGAGCAGTACTTC. Translated, it gives CASSKARTSGRAMGEQYF.

This chain joins TRBV11-2 and TRBJ2-5; weak D call: TRBD2 (6 bases). Trimming cost V 1 base and J 2 bases, with 11 bases left between them. In germline, CDR1 is SGHAT, CDR2 FQNNGV. This CDR3 spans 15 amino acids. The CDR3 reads CASSLAGGAQETQYF. The CDR3 DNA reads as TGTGCCAGCAGCTTAGCAGGCGGGGCACAAGAGACCCAGTACTTC. The variable domain in full, with the rest retrieved from reference TRBV11-2 and TRBJ2-5, is EAGVAQSPRYKIIEKRQSVAFWCNPISGHATLYWYQQILGQGPKLLIQFQNNGVVDDSQLPKDRFSAERLKGVDSTLKIQPAKLEDSAVYLCASSLAGGAQETQYFGPGTRLLVL.

This chain connects TRBV2 to TRBJ1-6; 8 bases match TRBD1. This CDR3 contains 14 residues. V shed 4 bases, J shed 7 bases, and the junction held 3 bases outside the gene matches. CDR1 SNHLY and CDR2 FYNNEI come from the germline V gene. CDR3 DNA sequence: TGTGCCAGCAGTGGTGACAGGGGCAATTCACCCCTCCACTTT. This sequence encodes CASSGDRGNSPLHF.

This clone turned up a few times. The chain is built from TRBV5-4 and TRBJ2-3; 8 bases fit TRBD2. The junction had 5 bases not matched to a gene; V was cut back by 3 bases and J by 2 bases. This CDR3 spans 15 amino acids. Germline assignment: CDR1 SGHNT and CDR2 YYREEE (reference sequence). As DNA, the CDR3 is TGTGCCAGCAGCTCGGGAGGGACTAACACAGATACGCAGTATTTT. Amino acids: CASSSGGTNTDTQYF.